Sequencing of this TCR beta chain was carried out in a study of T cell responses to AZD1222 COVID-19 vaccine (dated by TCRdb to the early 2020s). Background on the whole study: A total of over 230 trial participants underwent TCR sequencing, of whom 207 received two doses of AZD1222 and around 25 received two doses of the MenACWY control vaccine. Trial participants were enrolled by age into subgroups of 18-55, 56-69 and 70-plus years, and around 150, 28 and 57 TCR-sequenced participants, respectively, were included in these subgroups. What the study reported, not specific to this receptor: Because no day 14 peak-response samples were available, the repertoires could be characterized only after the peak T cell response. Conclusions about previously exposed vaccinees are limited, since just 5 to 7 AZD1222 recipients were seropositive for SARS-CoV-2 at baseline. CD4 TCRs associated with the vaccine covered the entire spike protein, and the dominant responses were in regions 160-218 and 743-854. After two AZD1222 doses, both the breadth and the depth of spike-specific TCRs were significantly higher than at day 0 and than in MenACWY recipients. Nearly half of unique spike-specific TCRs reportedly recognized epitopes outside regions mutated in the B.1.351 and B.1.1.7 variants. Participants were mostly white British, with more females than males. The authors suggested clonal diversity may have been underestimated. The 56-69-year group was small, and its depth increase did not reach significance, likely because of low power.

The CDR3 regions of human TCRbeta chains were analyzed by immunosequencing. Regarding the original processing steps: Repertoire TCRs were checked for matches against a reference library of SARS-CoV-2-specific TCRs that had been generated using the MIRA antigen-specificity platform. Breadth was defined as the fraction of unique TCRs that were SARS-CoV-2-associated, and depth was defined as the fraction of total T cells that were SARS-CoV-2-associated. Using the MIRA data, each spike-specific TCR was mapped to the spike region that the TCR reacts to and placed in a CD4 or CD8 class. Log10-transformed breadth and depth values were compared by one-way ANOVA with Sidak's multiple comparisons tests. The clones in this table, taken by TCRdb from immuneACCESS, are in-frame only. Not every clone is retained; where verified, under half of the shortfall comes from an unresolved V gene, and the cause of the rest is unknown. V and J calls and clone size are those listed in that table; D and trimming were worked out from the DNA. Across this sample there are 43,000 or so clones, with about 90% seen only once. In total, the top ten clones hold about 36% of the sample.

The V end loses 0 bases and the J end loses 3 bases, and a stretch of 8 bases separates them. Including the terminal cysteine and phenylalanine, the CDR3 comprises 14 residues. Kept here is only the CDR3 DNA, which spans 42 bases and is read in frame from base 1. For CDR1 and CDR2, the germline V gene lists LGHNA and YNFKEQ. A note on this clone: Its antigen is unknown. Per-base qualities were not stored, and no clone one base away is much larger.

Per the publication, the time point label means: about 28 days (+/-7) after the second vaccine dose. AZD1222 recipients whose second dose came at about 4 weeks and those whose second dose came at about 12 weeks were combined into one group, since spike-specific TCR depth and breadth did not differ between the two schedules. The vaccinee samples were drawn from two UK trials, COV001 and COV002, one of which was a single-blind randomized controlled phase 2/3 trial testing AZD1222 (ChAdOx1 nCoV-19) in healthy adults. For TCRbeta chain sequencing, PBMC samples from trial participants were taken at day 0 and at day 28 after the second dose.

This material consisted of peripheral blood, taken 28 days after the second AZD1222 dose. The V and J segments used are TRBV4-2 and TRBJ1-2, with the D gene call left open. The receptor was isolated from an adult who received the AZD1222 COVID-19 vaccine. At the DNA level, the sequence is TGTGCCAGCAGCCAAGACCACCTCGACTATGGCTACACCTTC. Its product reads: CASSQDHLDYGYTF.